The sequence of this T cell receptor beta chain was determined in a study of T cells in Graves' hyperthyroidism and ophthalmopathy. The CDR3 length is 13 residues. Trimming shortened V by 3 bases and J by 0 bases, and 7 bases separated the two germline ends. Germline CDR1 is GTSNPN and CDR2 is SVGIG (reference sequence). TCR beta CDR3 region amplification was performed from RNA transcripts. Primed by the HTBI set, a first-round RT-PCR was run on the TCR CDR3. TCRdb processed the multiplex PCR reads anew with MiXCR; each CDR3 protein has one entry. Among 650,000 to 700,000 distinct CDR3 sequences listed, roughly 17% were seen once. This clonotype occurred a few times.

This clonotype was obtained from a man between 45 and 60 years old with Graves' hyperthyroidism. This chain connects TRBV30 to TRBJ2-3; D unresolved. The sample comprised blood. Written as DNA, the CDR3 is TGTGCCTGGAGCAACGGTAGCACAGATACGCAGTATTTT. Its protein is CAWSNGSTDTQYF.